What follows describes a single T cell receptor beta chain. The sample comes from a study of blood T cell repertoires in COVID-19. Study in general: Donors in the United States, Italy and Spain gave samples during acute or convalescent COVID-19. T cells, B-cell-depleted T cells, or PBMCs provided the cDNA or gDNA that served as material.

Per the study methods: Amplification from reference gene primers served as the basis for estimated nucleated cell counts. Profiling relied on immunoSEQ multiplex PCR, and the TCRdb table lists in-frame clones only, not all of them. V and J calls and clone size follow that table, whereas D and trimming were derived from the DNA. The table lists 300,000 to 400,000 clones, roughly 88% of them singletons. V was trimmed by 1 base and J by 0 bases, leaving 16 bases between them. The CDR3 covers 17 residues. Germline CDR1 and CDR2: SGHRS and YFSETQ. Cohorts were determined from participant-reported clinical history.

The sample comprised PBMCs or T cells enriched from blood (not recorded which). The chain combines TRBV5-1 with TRBJ1-2; D ambiguous. The clonotype comes from a woman in her twenties or thirties with acute COVID-19. Written as DNA, the CDR3 is TGCGCCAGCAGCTTGAACCCCCGTCTGAGAACTAACTATGGCTACACCTTC. Amino acid sequence: CASSLNPRLRTNYGYTF.